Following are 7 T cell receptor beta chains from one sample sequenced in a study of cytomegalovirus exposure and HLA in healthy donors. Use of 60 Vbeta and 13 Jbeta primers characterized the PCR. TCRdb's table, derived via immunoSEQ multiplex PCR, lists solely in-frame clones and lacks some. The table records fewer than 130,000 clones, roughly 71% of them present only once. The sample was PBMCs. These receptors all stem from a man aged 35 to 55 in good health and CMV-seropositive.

DNA of the CDR3: TGTGCCAGCAGCCTGGAGGGGGCCAATGAGCAGTTCTTC. Its protein is CASSLEGANEQFF. The chain carries TRBV5-6 and TRBJ2-1; TRBD1 might be the D (7 bases). This CDR3 has 13 residues. From germline, CDR1 is SGHDT and CDR2 YYEEEE. Trimming removed 4 bases from V and 6 bases from J, with 11 bases in between.

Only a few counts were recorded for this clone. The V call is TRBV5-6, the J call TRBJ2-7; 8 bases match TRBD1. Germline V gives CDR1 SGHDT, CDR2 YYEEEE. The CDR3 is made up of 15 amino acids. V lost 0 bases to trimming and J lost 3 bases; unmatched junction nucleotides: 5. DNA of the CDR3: TGTGCCAGCAGCTTGGCCGCCAGGGGGCACTACGAGCAGTACTTC. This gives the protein CASSLAARGHYEQYF.

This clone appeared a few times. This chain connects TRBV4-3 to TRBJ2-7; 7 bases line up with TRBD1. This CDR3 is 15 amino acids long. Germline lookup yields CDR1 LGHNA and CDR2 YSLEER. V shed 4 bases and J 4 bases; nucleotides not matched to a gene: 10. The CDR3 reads CASSPTTGALYEQYF. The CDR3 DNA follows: TGCGCCAGCAGCCCAACAACAGGGGCCCTATACGAGCAGTACTTC.

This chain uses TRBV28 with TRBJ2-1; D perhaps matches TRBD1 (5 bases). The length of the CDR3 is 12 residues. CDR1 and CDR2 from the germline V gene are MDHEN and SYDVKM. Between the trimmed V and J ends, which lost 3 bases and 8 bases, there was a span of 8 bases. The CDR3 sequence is CASSFPRDEQFF. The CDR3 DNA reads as TGTGCCAGCAGTTTCCCCAGGGATGAGCAGTTCTTC.

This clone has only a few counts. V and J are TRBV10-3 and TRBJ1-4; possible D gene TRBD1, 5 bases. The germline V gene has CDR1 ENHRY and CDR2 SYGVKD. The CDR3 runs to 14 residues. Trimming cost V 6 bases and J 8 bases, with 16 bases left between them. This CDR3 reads CAISDPGLEEKLFF. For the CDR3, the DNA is TGTGCCATCAGCGACCCGGGACTGGAAGAAAAACTGTTTTTT.

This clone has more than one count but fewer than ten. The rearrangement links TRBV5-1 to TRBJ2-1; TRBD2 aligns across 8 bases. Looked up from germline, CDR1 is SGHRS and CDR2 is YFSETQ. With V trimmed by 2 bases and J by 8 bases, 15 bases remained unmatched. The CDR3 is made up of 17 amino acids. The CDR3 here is CASSFSGSGETMDEQFF. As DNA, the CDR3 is TGCGCCAGCAGCTTTTCTGGTAGCGGGGAGACTATGGATGAGCAGTTCTTC.

The CDR3 reads CASSYSPGQRGYEQYF. CDR3 nucleotides: TGTGCCAGCAGTTACTCTCCCGGGCAGCGGGGTTACGAGCAGTACTTC. The rearrangement uses TRBV6-5 and TRBJ2-7; 7 nucleotides align to TRBD2. V lost 0 bases, J lost 4 bases, and 9 bases stayed unmatched. The CDR3 covers 16 residues. Per germline, CDR1 MNHEY and CDR2 SVGAGI.